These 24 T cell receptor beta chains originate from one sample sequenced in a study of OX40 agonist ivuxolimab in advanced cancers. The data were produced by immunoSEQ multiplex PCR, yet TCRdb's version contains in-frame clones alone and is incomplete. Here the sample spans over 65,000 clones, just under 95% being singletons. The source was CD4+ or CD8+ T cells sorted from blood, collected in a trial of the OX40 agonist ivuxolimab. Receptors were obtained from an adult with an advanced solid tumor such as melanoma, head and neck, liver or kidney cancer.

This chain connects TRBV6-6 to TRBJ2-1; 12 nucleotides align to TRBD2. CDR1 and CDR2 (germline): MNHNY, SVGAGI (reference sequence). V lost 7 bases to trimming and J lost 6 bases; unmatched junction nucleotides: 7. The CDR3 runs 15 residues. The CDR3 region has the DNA TGTGCCAGCAATCAACCGGGACTAGCGGGCAATGAGCAGTTCTTC. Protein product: CASNQPGLAGNEQFF.

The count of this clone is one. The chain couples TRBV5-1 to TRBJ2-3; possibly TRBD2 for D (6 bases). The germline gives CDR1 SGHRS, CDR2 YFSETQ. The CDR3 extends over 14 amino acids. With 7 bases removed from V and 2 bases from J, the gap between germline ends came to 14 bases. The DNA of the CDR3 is TGCGCCAGCCGCACGGGAGACTCCACAGATACGCAGTATTTT. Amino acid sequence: CASRTGDSTDTQYF.

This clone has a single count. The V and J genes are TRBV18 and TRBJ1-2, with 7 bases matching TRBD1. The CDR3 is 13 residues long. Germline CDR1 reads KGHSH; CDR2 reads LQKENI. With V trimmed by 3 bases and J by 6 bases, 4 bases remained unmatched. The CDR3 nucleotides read TGTGCCAGCTCACCCCCAGGGGGTGATGGCTACACCTTC. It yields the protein CASSPPGGDGYTF.

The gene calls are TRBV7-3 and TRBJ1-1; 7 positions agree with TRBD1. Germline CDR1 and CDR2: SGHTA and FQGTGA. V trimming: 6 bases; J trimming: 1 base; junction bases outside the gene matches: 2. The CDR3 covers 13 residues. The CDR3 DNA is TGTGCCAGCAGTAGGACAGGGAACACTGAAGCTTTCTTT. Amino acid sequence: CASSRTGNTEAFF.

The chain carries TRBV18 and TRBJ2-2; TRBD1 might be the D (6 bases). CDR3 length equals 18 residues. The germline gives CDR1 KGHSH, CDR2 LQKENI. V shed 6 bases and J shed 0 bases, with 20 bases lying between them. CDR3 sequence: CASSLRDTYVPNTGELFF. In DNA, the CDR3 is TGTGCCAGCTCGCTCCGGGACACCTACGTCCCGAACACCGGGGAGCTGTTTTTT.

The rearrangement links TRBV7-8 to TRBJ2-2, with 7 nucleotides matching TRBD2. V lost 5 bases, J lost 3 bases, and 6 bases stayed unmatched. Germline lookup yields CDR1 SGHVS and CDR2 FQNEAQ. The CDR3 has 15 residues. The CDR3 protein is CASSPAGSDTGELFF. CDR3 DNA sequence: TGTGCCAGCAGCCCAGCGGGGTCGGACACCGGGGAGCTGTTTTTT.

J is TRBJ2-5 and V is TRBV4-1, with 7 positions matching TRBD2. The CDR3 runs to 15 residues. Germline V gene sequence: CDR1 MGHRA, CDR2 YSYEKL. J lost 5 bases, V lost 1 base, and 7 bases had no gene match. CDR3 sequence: CASSQVLGRGETQYF. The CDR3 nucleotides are TGCGCCAGCAGCCAAGTCTTGGGGCGGGGGGAGACCCAGTACTTC.

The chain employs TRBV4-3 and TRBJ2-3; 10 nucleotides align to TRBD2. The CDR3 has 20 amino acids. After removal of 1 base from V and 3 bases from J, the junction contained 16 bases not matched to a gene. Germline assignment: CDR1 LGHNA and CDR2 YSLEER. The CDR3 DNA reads TGCGCCAGCAGCCAAGGATTAGCGGGGGGCCGAGTTAATTTGACAGATACGCAGTATTTT. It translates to CASSQGLAGGRVNLTDTQYF.

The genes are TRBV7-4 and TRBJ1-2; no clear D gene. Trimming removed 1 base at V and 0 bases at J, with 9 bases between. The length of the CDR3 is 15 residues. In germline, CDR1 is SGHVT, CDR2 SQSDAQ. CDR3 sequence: CASSLDSSANYGYTF. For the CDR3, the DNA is TGTGCCAGCAGCTTAGATTCCAGCGCTAACTATGGCTACACCTTC.

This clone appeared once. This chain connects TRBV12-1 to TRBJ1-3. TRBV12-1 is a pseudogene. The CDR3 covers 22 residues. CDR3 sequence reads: CASSFEAEALEHLTHSGNTIYF. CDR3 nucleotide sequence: TGTGCCAGCAGCTTTGAGGCAGAAGCTCTGGAACATCTAACCCACTCTGGAAACACCATATATTTT.

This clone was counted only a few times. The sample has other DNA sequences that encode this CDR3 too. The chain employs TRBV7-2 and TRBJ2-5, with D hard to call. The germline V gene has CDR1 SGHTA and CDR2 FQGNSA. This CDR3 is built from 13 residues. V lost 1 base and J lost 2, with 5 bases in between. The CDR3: CASSLGLQETQYF. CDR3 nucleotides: TGTGCCAGCAGCTTAGGGCTTCAAGAGACCCAGTACTTC.

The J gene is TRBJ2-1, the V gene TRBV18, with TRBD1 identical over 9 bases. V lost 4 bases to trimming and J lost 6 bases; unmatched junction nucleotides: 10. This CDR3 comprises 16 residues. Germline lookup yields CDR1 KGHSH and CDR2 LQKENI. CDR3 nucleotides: TGTGCCAGCTCACTCGAAGGGACAGGGCTACCCAATGAGCAGTTCTTC. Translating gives CASSLEGTGLPNEQFF.

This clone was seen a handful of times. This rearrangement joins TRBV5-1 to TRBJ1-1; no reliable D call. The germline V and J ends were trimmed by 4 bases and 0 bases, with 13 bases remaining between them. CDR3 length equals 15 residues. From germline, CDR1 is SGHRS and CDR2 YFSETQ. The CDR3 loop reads CASSTYQHMNTEAFF. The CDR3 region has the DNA TGCGCCAGCAGCACCTACCAACACATGAACACTGAAGCTTTCTTT.

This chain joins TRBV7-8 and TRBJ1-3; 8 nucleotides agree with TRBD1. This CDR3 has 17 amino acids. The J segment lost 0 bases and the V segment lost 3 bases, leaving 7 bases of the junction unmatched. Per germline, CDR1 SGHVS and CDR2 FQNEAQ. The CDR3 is CASSLDRATASGNTIYF. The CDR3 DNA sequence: TGTGCCAGCAGCTTGGACAGGGCGACGGCCTCTGGAAACACCATATATTTT.

For the CDR3, the DNA is TGTGCCAGCAGCTTAACTACAGGGACCGGAAACACCATATATTTT. Its protein product is CASSLTTGTGNTIYF. The V call is TRBV11-2, the J call TRBJ1-3; D perhaps matches TRBD1 (6 bases). The CDR3 runs to 15 residues. V gave up 2 bases and J gave up 4 bases, with 12 bases separating them. CDR1 and CDR2 from the germline V gene are SGHAT and FQNNGV. The whole variable domain, remainder taken from reference TRBV11-2 and TRBJ1-3, is EAGVAQSPRYKIIEKRQSVAFWCNPISGHATLYWYQQILGQGPKLLIQFQNNGVVDDSQLPKDRFSAERLKGVDSTLKIQPAKLEDSAVYLCASSLTTGTGNTIYFGEGSWLTVV.

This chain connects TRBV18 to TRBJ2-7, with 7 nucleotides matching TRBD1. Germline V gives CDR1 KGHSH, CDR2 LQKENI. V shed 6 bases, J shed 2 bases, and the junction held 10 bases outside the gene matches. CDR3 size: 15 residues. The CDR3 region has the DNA TGTGCCAGCTCCCCAGCAGGGGGAGCCACCTACGAGCAGTACTTC. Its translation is CASSPAGGATYEQYF.

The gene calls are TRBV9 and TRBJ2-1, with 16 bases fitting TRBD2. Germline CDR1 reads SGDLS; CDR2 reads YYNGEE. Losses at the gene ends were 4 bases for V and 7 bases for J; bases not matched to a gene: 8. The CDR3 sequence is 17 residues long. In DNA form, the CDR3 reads TGTGCCAGCAGCCCGGGACTAGCGGGGGGGATTTTTAATGAGCAGTTCTTC. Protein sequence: CASSPGLAGGIFNEQFF.

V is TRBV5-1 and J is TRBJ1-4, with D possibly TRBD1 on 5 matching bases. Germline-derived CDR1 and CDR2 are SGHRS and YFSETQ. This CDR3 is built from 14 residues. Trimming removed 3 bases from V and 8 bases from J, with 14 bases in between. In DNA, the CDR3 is TGCGCCAGCAGCTACGACAGTTCCGGAGAAAAACTGTTTTTT. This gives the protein CASSYDSSGEKLFF.

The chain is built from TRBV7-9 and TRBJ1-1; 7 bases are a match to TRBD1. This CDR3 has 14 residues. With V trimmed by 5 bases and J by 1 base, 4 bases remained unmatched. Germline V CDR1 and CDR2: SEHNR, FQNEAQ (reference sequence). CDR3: CASSRDSWNTEAFF. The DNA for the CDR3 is TGTGCCAGCAGCCGGGACAGTTGGAACACTGAAGCTTTCTTT.

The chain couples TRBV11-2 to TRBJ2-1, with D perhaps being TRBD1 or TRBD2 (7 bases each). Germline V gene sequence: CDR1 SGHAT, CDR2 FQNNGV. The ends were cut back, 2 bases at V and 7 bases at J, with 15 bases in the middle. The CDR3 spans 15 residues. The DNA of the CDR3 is TGTGCCAGCAGCTTATTCCAGGGGGGGAGAAATGAGCAGTTCTTC. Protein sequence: CASSLFQGGRNEQFF.

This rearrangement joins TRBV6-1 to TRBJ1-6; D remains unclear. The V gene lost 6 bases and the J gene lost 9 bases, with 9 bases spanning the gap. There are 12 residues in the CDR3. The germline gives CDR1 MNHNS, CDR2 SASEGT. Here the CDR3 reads CASSQDPSPLHF. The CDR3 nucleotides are TGTGCCAGCAGCCAAGACCCTTCACCCCTCCACTTT.

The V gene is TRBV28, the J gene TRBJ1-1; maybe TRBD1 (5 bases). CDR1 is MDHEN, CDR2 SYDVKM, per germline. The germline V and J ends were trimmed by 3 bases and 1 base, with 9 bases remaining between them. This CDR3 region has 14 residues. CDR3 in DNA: TGTGCCAGCAGTTTCGGGGGGACGAACACTGAAGCTTTCTTT. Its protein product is CASSFGGTNTEAFF.

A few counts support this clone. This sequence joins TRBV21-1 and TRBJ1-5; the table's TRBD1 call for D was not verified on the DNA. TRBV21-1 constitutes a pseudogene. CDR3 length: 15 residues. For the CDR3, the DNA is TGTGCCAGCAGCAAAGGGCTCAAAAGCAATCAGCCCCAGCATTTT. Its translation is CASSKGLKSNQPQHF.

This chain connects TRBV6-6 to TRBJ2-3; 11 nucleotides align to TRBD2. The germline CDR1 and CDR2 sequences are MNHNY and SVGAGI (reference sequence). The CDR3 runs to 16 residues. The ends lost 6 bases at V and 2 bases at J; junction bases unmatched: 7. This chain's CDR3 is CASRDTSGGNTDTQYF. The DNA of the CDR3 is TGTGCCAGCAGGGACACTAGCGGGGGCAACACAGATACGCAGTATTTT.